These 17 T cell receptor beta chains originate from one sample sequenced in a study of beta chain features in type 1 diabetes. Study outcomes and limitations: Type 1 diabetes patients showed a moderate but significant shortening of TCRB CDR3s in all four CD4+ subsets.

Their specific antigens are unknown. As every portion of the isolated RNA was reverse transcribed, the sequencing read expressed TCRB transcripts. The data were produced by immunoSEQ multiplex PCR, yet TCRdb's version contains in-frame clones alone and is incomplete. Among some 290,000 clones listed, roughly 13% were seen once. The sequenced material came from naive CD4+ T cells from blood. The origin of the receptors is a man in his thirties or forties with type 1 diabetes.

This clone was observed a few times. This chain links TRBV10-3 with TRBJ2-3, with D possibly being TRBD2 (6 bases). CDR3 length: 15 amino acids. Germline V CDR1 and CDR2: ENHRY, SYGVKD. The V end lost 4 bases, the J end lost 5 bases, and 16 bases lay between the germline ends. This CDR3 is CAISVPRGTGDTQYF. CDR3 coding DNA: TGTGCCATCAGTGTACCCCGCGGGACTGGAGATACGCAGTATTTT.

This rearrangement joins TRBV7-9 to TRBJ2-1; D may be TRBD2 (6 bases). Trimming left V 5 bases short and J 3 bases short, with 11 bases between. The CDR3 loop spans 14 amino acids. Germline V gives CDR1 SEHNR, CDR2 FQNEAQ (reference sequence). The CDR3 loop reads CASSLGLNYNEQFF. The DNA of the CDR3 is TGTGCCAGCAGCCTCGGACTAAACTACAATGAGCAGTTCTTC.

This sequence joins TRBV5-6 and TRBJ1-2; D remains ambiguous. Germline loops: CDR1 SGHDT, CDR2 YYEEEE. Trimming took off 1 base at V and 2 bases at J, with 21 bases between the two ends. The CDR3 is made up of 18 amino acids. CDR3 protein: CASSLWVRMGVVNYGYTF. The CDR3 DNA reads TGTGCCAGCAGCTTGTGGGTTAGGATGGGAGTTGTGAACTATGGCTACACCTTC.

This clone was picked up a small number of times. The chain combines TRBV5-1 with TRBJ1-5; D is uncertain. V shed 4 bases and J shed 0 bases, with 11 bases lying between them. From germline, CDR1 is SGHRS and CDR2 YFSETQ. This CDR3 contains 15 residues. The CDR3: CASSEVGDSNQPQHF. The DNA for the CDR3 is TGCGCCAGCAGCGAAGTGGGAGATAGCAATCAGCCCCAGCATTTT.

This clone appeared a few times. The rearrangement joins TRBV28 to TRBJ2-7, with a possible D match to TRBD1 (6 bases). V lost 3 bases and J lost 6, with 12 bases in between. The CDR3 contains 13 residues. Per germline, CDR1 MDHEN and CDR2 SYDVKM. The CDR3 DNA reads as TGTGCCAGCAGTTTCTACAGGGCCGTCGAGCAGTACTTC. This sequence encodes CASSFYRAVEQYF. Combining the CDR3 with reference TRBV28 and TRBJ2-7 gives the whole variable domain DVKVTQSSRYLVKRTGEKVFLECVQDMDHENMFWYRQDPGLGLRLIYFSYDVKMKEKGDIPEGYSVSREKKERFSLILESASTNQTSMYLCASSFYRAVEQYFGPGTRLTVT.

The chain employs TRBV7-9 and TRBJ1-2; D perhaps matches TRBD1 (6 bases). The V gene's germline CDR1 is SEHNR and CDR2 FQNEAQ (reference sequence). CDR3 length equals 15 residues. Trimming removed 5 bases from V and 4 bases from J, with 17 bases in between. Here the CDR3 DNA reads TGTGCCAGCAGCCCTGGGACACCAGCGTCCTATGGCTACACCTTC. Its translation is CASSPGTPASYGYTF.

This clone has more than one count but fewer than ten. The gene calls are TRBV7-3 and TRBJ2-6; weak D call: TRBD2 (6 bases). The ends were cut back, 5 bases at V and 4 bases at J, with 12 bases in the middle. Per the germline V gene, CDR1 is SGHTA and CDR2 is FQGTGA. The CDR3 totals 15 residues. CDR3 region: CASSPMGRGANVLTF. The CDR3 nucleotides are TGTGCCAGCAGCCCGATGGGGAGGGGGGCCAACGTCCTGACTTTC.

The CDR3 sequence is CATSRPGQGKYEQYF. In DNA, the CDR3 is TGTGCCACCAGCCGGCCGGGACAGGGTAAATACGAGCAGTACTTC. The chain links TRBV15 to TRBJ2-7; 9 bases agree with TRBD1. The CDR3 length is 15 residues. Germline V gives CDR1 LNHNV, CDR2 YYDKDF (reference sequence). V lost 5 bases, J lost 4 bases, and 9 bases stayed unmatched.

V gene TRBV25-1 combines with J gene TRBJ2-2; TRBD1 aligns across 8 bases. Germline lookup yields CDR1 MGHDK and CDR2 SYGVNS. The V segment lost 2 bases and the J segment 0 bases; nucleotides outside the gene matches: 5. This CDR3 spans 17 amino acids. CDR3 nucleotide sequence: TGTGCCAGCAGTGAAAGCTGGACAGGGACGAACACCGGGGAGCTGTTTTTT. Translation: CASSESWTGTNTGELFF.

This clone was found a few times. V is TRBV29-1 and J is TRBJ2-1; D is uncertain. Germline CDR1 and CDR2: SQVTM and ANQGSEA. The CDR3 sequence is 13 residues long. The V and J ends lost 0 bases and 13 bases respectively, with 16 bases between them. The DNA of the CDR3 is TGCAGCGTTGAAGATTGGGCAGAGCTGGGCCAGTTCTTC. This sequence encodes CSVEDWAELGQFF.

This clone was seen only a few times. CDR3 sequence reads: CASSLAFSSATDTQYF. Written as DNA, the CDR3 is TGTGCCAGCAGCTTAGCGTTTAGCAGTGCCACAGATACGCAGTATTTT. The gene calls are TRBV7-2 and TRBJ2-3; D ambiguous. Trimming left V 0 bases short and J 2 bases short, with 12 bases between. This CDR3 comprises 16 residues. The germline gives CDR1 SGHTA, CDR2 FQGNSA.

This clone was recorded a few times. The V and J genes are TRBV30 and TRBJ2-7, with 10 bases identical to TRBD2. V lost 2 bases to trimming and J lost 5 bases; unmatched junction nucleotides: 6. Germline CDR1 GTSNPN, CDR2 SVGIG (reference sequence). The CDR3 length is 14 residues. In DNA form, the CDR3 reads TGTGCCTGGAGTCGGCTAGCGGGAGTTGACGAGCAGTACTTC. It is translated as CAWSRLAGVDEQYF.

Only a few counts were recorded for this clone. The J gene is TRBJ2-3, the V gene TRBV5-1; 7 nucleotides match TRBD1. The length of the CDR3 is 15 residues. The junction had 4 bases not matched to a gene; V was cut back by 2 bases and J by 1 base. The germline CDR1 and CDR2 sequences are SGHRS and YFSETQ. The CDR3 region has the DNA TGCGCCAGCAGCTTCACAGGGGTCGGCACAGATACGCAGTATTTT. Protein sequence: CASSFTGVGTDTQYF.

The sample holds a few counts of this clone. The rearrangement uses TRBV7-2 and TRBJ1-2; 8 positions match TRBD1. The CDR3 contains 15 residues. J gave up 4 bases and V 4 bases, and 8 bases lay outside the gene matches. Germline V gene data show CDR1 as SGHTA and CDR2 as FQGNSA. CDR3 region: CASSSQGGGVYGYTF. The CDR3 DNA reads TGTGCCAGCAGCTCACAGGGGGGAGGCGTCTATGGCTACACCTTC.

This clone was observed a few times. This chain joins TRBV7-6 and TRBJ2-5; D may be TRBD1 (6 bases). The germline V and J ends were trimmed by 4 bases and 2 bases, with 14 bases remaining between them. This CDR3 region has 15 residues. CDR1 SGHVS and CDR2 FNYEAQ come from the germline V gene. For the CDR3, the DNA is TGTGCCAGCAGCTCAAATGGACAGATACAAGAGACCCAGTACTTC. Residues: CASSSNGQIQETQYF.

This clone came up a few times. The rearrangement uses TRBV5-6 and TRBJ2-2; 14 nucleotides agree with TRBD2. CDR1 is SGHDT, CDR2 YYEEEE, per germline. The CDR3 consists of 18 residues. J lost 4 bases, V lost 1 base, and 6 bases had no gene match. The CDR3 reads CASSLWGLAGVSTGELFF. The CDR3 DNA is TGTGCCAGCAGCTTGTGGGGACTAGCGGGAGTAAGCACCGGGGAGCTGTTTTTT.

For the CDR3, the DNA is TGCGCCAGCAGCCAAGTTCTCCATGGCCCCTACAATGAGCAGTTCTTC. This gives the protein CASSQVLHGPYNEQFF. The chain employs TRBV4-1 and TRBJ2-1; no clear D gene. Germline loops: CDR1 MGHRA, CDR2 YSYEKL. The germline V and J ends were trimmed by 1 base and 2 bases, with 12 bases remaining between them. The CDR3 is 16 residues long.